The clone carrying this T cell receptor (beta chain) was detected a few times. Its antigen is not known. The data are from a study of cytomegalovirus exposure and HLA in healthy donors. Study-wide context: An analysis done earlier identified about 120 million unique TCR beta sequences from approximately 200 million T cells. General study results and limits: Accurate HLA-A and HLA-B prediction from TCR beta sequences was reported for most subjects.

PCR was performed using 60 Vbeta and 13 Jbeta primers. Clones were sequenced by immunoSEQ multiplex PCR, and TCRdb holds only the in-frame ones, with some missing. The sample consists of 100,000 to 150,000 clones, about 86% of them appearing once. Trimming left V 4 bases short and J 3 bases short, with 9 bases between. This CDR3 region has 14 residues. Germline V gives CDR1 SGHTA, CDR2 FQGNSA. Sequencing was carried out using PBMCs. This sequence was found in a man between 18 and 29 years old in good health and CMV-seronegative. The chain combines TRBV7-2 with TRBJ1-4; D might be TRBD1 (5 bases). CDR3 in amino acids: CASSWGVANEKLFF. The DNA of the CDR3 is TGTGCCAGCAGCTGGGGGGTGGCTAATGAAAAACTGTTTTTT.